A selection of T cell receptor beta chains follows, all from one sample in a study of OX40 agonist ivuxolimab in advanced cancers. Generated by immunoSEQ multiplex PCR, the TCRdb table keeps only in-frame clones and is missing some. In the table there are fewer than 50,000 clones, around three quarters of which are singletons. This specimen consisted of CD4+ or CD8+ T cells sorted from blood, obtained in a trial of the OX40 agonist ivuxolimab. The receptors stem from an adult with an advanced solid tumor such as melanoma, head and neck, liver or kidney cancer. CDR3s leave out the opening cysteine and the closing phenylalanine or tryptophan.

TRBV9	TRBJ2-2	ASSVGGDTGELF
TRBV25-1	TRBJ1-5	ASSQTGGYQPQH
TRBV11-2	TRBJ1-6	ASSLDPNSPLH
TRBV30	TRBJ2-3	AFGQGTDTQY
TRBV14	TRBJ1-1	ASSHLQGRNTEAF
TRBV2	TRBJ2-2	ASSENRFANTGELF
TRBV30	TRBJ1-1	AWRGTANTEAF
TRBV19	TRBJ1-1	ASSIDLQNTEAF
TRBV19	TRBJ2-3	ASSIGTSGADTQY
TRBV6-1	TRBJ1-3	ASSEATTAAGNTIY
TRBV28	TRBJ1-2	ASSLVADPANYGYT
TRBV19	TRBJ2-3	ASSIGAGYPDTQY
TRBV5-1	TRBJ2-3	ASSLGAASTDTQY
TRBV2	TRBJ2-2	ASSVGVTGELF